The 31 T cell receptor beta chains given below trace back to one sample, sequenced in a study of shared clonotypes between healthy human individuals. TCRdb's table, derived via immunoSEQ multiplex PCR, lists solely in-frame clones and lacks some. Of millions of clones listed, roughly 94% are singletons. Naive CD8 cells, CD45RO-negative and positively selected for CCR7, excluded terminally differentiated effector memory CD45RA+ cells. Sequencing used naive CD8+ T cells sorted from blood. All receptors come from a man younger than 35 in good health.

This clone occurred once. J is TRBJ2-1 and V is TRBV11-2, with 9 nucleotides matching TRBD2. V was pared by 5 bases and J by 4 bases, with 9 bases of the junction left unmatched. Germline V gene data show CDR1 as SGHAT and CDR2 as FQNNGV. The CDR3 has 16 residues. The CDR3 bases are TGTGCCAGCAGCCCGGGACTAGCCTCGATTTACAATGAGCAGTTCTTC. Its protein is CASSPGLASIYNEQFF.

The chain has TRBV28 and TRBJ1-2; D call uncertain. Per germline, CDR1 MDHEN and CDR2 SYDVKM. Between the trimmed V and J ends, which lost 11 bases and 4 bases, there was a span of 8 bases. The CDR3 is 10 residues long. CDR3 in DNA: TGTGCCGTTGATTTCTATGGCTACACCTTC. Protein product: CAVDFYGYTF.

CDR3 sequence reads: CASSHTSGGDQETQYF. CDR3 in DNA: TGTGCCAGCAGCCACACTAGCGGGGGGGACCAAGAGACCCAGTACTTC. The chain employs TRBV13 and TRBJ2-5; 13 bases line up with TRBD2. The V gene's germline CDR1 is PRHDT and CDR2 FYEKMQ (reference sequence). The junction had 3 bases not matched to a gene; V was cut back by 5 bases and J by 0 bases. This CDR3 is 16 amino acids long.

The CDR3, as DNA: TGTGCCAGCAGTTATGGGACAGGGTACGAGCAGTACTTC. Amino acids: CASSYGTGYEQYF. V gene TRBV27 combines with J gene TRBJ2-7; 9 bases line up with TRBD1. The V segment lost 4 bases and the J segment 4 bases; nucleotides outside the gene matches: 2. Germline lookup yields CDR1 MNHEY and CDR2 SMNVEV (reference sequence). This CDR3 has 13 amino acids.

This rearrangement joins TRBV5-1 to TRBJ2-7; TRBD1 aligns across 9 bases. The V gene end was trimmed by 4 bases and the J gene end by 6 bases; junction bases not matched to a gene: 8. The CDR3 length is 14 residues. CDR1 is SGHRS and CDR2 is YFSETQ in the germline V gene. The CDR3 protein is CASSQGQGGFEQYF. In nucleotides, the CDR3 is TGCGCCAGCAGCCAGGGACAGGGTGGATTCGAGCAGTACTTC.

CDR3 sequence: CASSQLTGGYNEQFF. In DNA form, the CDR3 reads TGCGCCAGCAGCCAATTGACAGGGGGCTACAATGAGCAGTTCTTC. This rearrangement joins TRBV4-1 to TRBJ2-1; 9 nucleotides match TRBD1. V gave up 2 bases and J gave up 3 bases; unmatched junction bases: 2. The V gene's germline CDR1 is MGHRA and CDR2 YSYEKL. The CDR3 is 15 residues long.

This clone was seen more than once but under ten times. The V and J genes are TRBV10-3 and TRBJ2-7; no firm D call. This CDR3 is built from 12 residues. Germline V CDR1 and CDR2: ENHRY, SYGVKD. V lost 3 bases and J 5 bases, leaving 8 bases between the germline ends. The CDR3 region is CAISEWSNEQYF. CDR3 nucleotides: TGTGCCATCAGTGAATGGTCCAACGAGCAGTACTTC.

Of note for this clone: Other DNA sequences in the sample encode the same CDR3. The J gene is TRBJ2-3, the V gene TRBV7-9; D ambiguous. The CDR3 totals 12 residues. V was trimmed by 4 bases and J by 5 bases, leaving 7 bases between them. Germline CDR1 and CDR2: SEHNR and FQNEAQ (reference sequence). The CDR3 sequence is CASSWDGDTQYF. The CDR3 bases are TGTGCCAGCAGCTGGGATGGAGATACGCAGTATTTT.

The chain recombines TRBV4-1 with TRBJ2-7; 13 bases agree with TRBD2. Germline values: CDR1 MGHRA, CDR2 YSYEKL. The CDR3 is 17 amino acids. V trimming: 6 bases; J trimming: 4 bases; junction bases outside the gene matches: 12. The CDR3 reads CASSPRTSGSLFYEQYF. As DNA, the CDR3 is TGCGCCAGCAGTCCCCGGACTAGCGGGAGTCTTTTTTACGAGCAGTACTTC.

V is TRBV19 and J is TRBJ2-1, with a weak D call TRBD1 (6 bases). The V gene's germline CDR1 is LNHDA and CDR2 SQIVND (reference sequence). The CDR3 totals 15 residues. Trimming removed 5 bases from V and 4 bases from J, with 15 bases in between. The CDR3 is CASSLGQTVYNEQFF. CDR3 coding DNA: TGTGCCAGTAGTCTAGGACAGACCGTGTACAATGAGCAGTTCTTC.

The rearrangement joins TRBV7-9 to TRBJ1-5; D possibly corresponds to TRBD1 (5 bases). CDR3 length: 14 residues. Germline values: CDR1 SEHNR, CDR2 FQNEAQ (reference sequence). Trimming took 5 bases from V and 7 from J, leaving 15 bases between them. Here the CDR3 reads CASSPSDSGQPQHF. The CDR3 DNA follows: TGTGCCAGCAGCCCGTCAGACAGTGGCCAGCCCCAGCATTTT.

The genes are TRBV27 and TRBJ2-2; 14 nucleotides align to TRBD2. V gave up 3 bases and J gave up 5 bases; unmatched junction bases: 14. The CDR3 has 20 residues. CDR1 is MNHEY and CDR2 is SMNVEV in the germline V gene (reference sequence). CDR3 in amino acids: CASSLVSPGTSGSRTGELFF. The CDR3 nucleotides read TGTGCCAGCAGTTTGGTCAGTCCCGGGACTAGCGGGAGTAGGACCGGGGAGCTGTTTTTT.

CDR3 sequence (DNA): TGTGCCAGCAGCTTAGATTGGACTAGCGGGGTACAGCTAGCCAAAAACATTCAGTACTTC. Translation: CASSLDWTSGVQLAKNIQYF. The chain carries TRBV11-2 and TRBJ2-4; 12 bases are shared with TRBD2. V shed 0 bases and J 0 bases; nucleotides not matched to a gene: 9. Germline CDR1 SGHAT, CDR2 FQNNGV. This CDR3 spans 20 amino acids.

Of note for this clone: The sample carries other DNA sequences with the same CDR3. The CDR3 sequence: CASSLHGEETQYF. For the CDR3, the DNA is TGTGCCAGCAGTCTACACGGGGAAGAGACCCAGTACTTC. The chain joins TRBV27 to TRBJ2-5; D might be TRBD2 (5 bases). The germline V gene encodes CDR1 MNHEY and CDR2 SMNVEV (reference sequence). This CDR3 has 13 residues. V lost 5 bases and J 3 bases, leaving 10 bases between the germline ends.

The chain combines TRBV6-5 with TRBJ2-7; 7 nucleotides match TRBD1. The V gene end was trimmed by 5 bases and the J gene end by 5 bases; junction bases not matched to a gene: 6. The CDR3 loop spans 13 amino acids. Germline V CDR1 and CDR2: MNHEY, SVGAGI. Written as DNA, the CDR3 is TGTGCCAGCAGTCCGACAGGGTTGGACGAGCAGTACTTC. This sequence encodes CASSPTGLDEQYF.

The sample holds a few counts of this clone. This chain uses TRBV10-2 with TRBJ1-1; no clear D gene. Trimming pared 7 bases from V and 7 bases from J, leaving 10 bases between. This CDR3 has 11 amino acids. Germline V gives CDR1 WSHSY, CDR2 SAAADI. Written as DNA, the CDR3 is TGCGCCAGCACCGATGGTAGTGAAGCTTTCTTT. It encodes CASTDGSEAFF.

The chain employs TRBV14 and TRBJ1-1; D is ambiguous. The CDR3 sequence is 14 residues long. Germline CDR1 SGHDN, CDR2 FVKESK. V was trimmed by 2 bases and J by 0 bases, leaving 7 bases between them. The CDR3 sequence: CASSQWTVNTEAFF. The DNA for the CDR3 is TGTGCCAGCAGCCAATGGACGGTGAACACTGAAGCTTTCTTT.

The CDR3 reads CASRLNRDRSDTQYF. CDR3 sequence (DNA): TGCGCCAGCAGACTAAACCGGGACAGATCGGATACGCAGTATTTT. The V and J genes are TRBV4-1 and TRBJ2-3; TRBD1 agrees at 7 bases. Trimming cost V 6 bases and J 6 bases; bases outside gene matches: 12. The CDR3 is 15 amino acids. Germline loops: CDR1 MGHRA, CDR2 YSYEKL.

The chain has TRBV6-1 and TRBJ2-7; 7 bases align to TRBD1. This CDR3 spans 13 amino acids. J lost 2 bases, V lost 6 bases, and 4 bases had no gene match. Germline CDR1 and CDR2: MNHNS and SASEGT. The CDR3: CASRRQGAYEQYF. CDR3 nucleotides: TGTGCCAGCAGGCGGCAGGGGGCCTACGAGCAGTACTTC.

This chain links TRBV19 with TRBJ2-3; D not certain. CDR1 is LNHDA, CDR2 SQIVND, per germline (reference sequence). The germline V and J ends were trimmed by 1 base and 2 bases, with 7 bases remaining between them. The CDR3 is 14 amino acids. The CDR3 bases are TGTGCCAGTAGTATAGGTGGGGACACAGATACGCAGTATTTT. Residues: CASSIGGDTDTQYF. The whole variable domain, remainder taken from reference TRBV19 and TRBJ2-3, is DGGITQSPKYLFRKEGQNVTLSCEQNLNHDAMYWYRQDPGQGLRLIYYSQIVNDFQKGDIAEGYSVSREKKESFPLTVTSAQKNPTAFYLCASSIGGDTDTQYFGPGTRLTVL.

The V gene is TRBV2, the J gene TRBJ2-7; D possibly corresponds to TRBD2 (6 bases). The V gene lost 10 bases and the J gene lost 5 bases, with 15 bases spanning the gap. This CDR3 region has 12 residues. Germline V gene lookup returns CDR1 SNHLY and CDR2 FYNNEI. CDR3 protein: CATTGGGNEQYF. CDR3 DNA sequence: TGTGCCACCACTGGAGGCGGGAACGAGCAGTACTTC.

This sequence joins TRBV14 and TRBJ2-7; 11 bases line up with TRBD2. Germline V gene data show CDR1 as SGHDN and CDR2 as FVKESK. The CDR3 spans 17 residues. V lost 0 bases to trimming and J lost 3 bases; unmatched junction nucleotides: 7. The CDR3 region is CASSQDSWGTSGYEQYF. CDR3 nucleotide sequence: TGTGCCAGCAGCCAAGATAGTTGGGGGACTAGCGGCTACGAGCAGTACTTC.

Comments on this clone: This sample also contains other DNA sequences that code for the same CDR3. This chain links TRBV5-1 with TRBJ2-5, with 8 bases lining up with TRBD1. With 4 bases clipped from V and 5 bases from J, the junction kept 7 bases outside the gene matches. This CDR3 region has 14 residues. Germline CDR1 reads SGHRS; CDR2 reads YFSETQ. CDR3 residues: CASSDSGGGETQYF. CDR3 nucleotide sequence: TGCGCCAGCAGCGACTCAGGGGGCGGGGAGACCCAGTACTTC.

J is TRBJ2-2 and V is TRBV28; no definite D call. Germline V gene data show CDR1 as MDHEN and CDR2 as SYDVKM. The CDR3 is made up of 15 amino acids. V lost 4 bases and J 0 bases, leaving 9 bases between the germline ends. DNA of the CDR3: TGTGCCAGCAGTTCCGGTCTAACGAACACCGGGGAGCTGTTTTTT. It translates to CASSSGLTNTGELFF.

V and J are TRBV10-3 and TRBJ2-7; D gene ambiguous. Trimming took 7 bases from V and 5 from J, leaving 9 bases between them. The germline V gene has CDR1 ENHRY and CDR2 SYGVKD. The CDR3 extends over 11 amino acids. The CDR3 bases are TGTGCCATCACCCTATTGGACGAGCAGTACTTC. Protein: CAITLLDEQYF.

This rearrangement joins TRBV27 to TRBJ2-5, with unresolved D. The CDR3 contains 14 residues. V gave up 0 bases and J gave up 5 bases, with 10 bases separating them. Germline CDR1 and CDR2: MNHEY and SMNVEV (reference sequence). This CDR3 reads CASSLSGLPETQYF. The DNA of the CDR3 is TGTGCCAGCAGTTTATCAGGCCTACCGGAGACCCAGTACTTC.

The V gene is TRBV9, the J gene TRBJ2-1, with 8 bases that match TRBD2. The J segment lost 2 bases and the V segment lost 3 bases, leaving 4 bases of the junction unmatched. The CDR3 is 15 residues long. Per germline, CDR1 SGDLS and CDR2 YYNGEE. DNA of the CDR3: TGTGCCAGCAGCGAAGGCGGGGGGACCTACAATGAGCAGTTCTTC. This gives the protein CASSEGGGTYNEQFF.

This chain joins TRBV10-2 and TRBJ2-5; no definite D call. V lost 4 bases and J 7 bases, leaving 4 bases between the germline ends. This CDR3 is 10 amino acids long. Germline V gene sequence: CDR1 WSHSY, CDR2 SAAADI. CDR3 nucleotide sequence: TGCGCCAGCAGTGCGGGGACCCAGTACTTC. This translates into CASSAGTQYF.

The genes are TRBV6-6 and TRBJ2-7; D is uncertain. The CDR3 runs to 12 residues. Germline-derived CDR1 and CDR2 are MNHNY and SVGAGI (reference sequence). V was pared by 5 bases and J by 7 bases, with 12 bases between. The CDR3 region is CASSPMAEEQYF. The CDR3 DNA reads TGTGCCAGCAGTCCTATGGCCGAGGAGCAGTACTTC.

Comment on this clone: Other DNA sequences within the sample encode an identical CDR3. This sequence joins TRBV2 and TRBJ1-5, with no clear D. V was shortened by 0 bases and J by 7 bases, with 7 bases between the two germline ends. The CDR3 consists of 13 residues. CDR1 and CDR2 from the germline V gene are SNHLY and FYNNEI. In DNA, the CDR3 is TGTGCCAGCAGTGAAGCAGGTTGGCAGCCCCAGCATTTT. Translated: CASSEAGWQPQHF.

V is TRBV11-2 and J is TRBJ2-7; no clear D gene. The CDR3 runs to 12 residues. Germline V gene lookup returns CDR1 SGHAT and CDR2 FQNNGV. V was cut by 0 bases and J by 8 bases, with 8 bases left in between. CDR3 sequence: CASSLDRKQQYF. The CDR3 nucleotides are TGTGCCAGCAGCTTAGATCGTAAACAGCAGTACTTC.